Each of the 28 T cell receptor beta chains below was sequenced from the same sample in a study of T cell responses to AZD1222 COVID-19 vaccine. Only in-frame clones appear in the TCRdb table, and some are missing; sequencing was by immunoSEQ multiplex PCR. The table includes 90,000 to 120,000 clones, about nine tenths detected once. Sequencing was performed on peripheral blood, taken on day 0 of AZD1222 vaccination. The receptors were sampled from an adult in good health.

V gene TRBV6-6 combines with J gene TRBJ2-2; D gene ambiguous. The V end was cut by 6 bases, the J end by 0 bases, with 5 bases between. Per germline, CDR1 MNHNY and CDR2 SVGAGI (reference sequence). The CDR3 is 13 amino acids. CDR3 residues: CASRNTNTGELFF. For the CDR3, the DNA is TGTGCCAGCAGGAATACGAACACCGGGGAGCTGTTTTTT.

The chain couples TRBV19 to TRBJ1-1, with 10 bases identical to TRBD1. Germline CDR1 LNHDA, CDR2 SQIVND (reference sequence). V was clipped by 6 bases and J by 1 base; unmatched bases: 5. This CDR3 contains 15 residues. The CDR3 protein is CASRKRTGGNTEAFF. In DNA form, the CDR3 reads TGTGCCAGTAGAAAACGGACAGGGGGGAACACTGAAGCTTTCTTT.

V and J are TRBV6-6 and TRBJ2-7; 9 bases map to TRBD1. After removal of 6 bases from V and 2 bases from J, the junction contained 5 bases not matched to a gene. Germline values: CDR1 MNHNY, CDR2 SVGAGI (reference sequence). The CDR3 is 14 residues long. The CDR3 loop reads CASSQGQGTYEQYF. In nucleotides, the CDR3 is TGTGCCAGCAGCCAGGGACAGGGAACCTACGAGCAGTACTTC.

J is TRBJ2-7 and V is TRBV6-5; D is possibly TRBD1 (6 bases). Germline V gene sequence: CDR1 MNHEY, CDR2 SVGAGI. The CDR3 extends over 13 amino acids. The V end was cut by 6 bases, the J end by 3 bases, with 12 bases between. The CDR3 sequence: CASRTGQGYEQYF. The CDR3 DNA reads TGTGCCAGCAGGACGGGACAAGGCTACGAGCAGTACTTC.

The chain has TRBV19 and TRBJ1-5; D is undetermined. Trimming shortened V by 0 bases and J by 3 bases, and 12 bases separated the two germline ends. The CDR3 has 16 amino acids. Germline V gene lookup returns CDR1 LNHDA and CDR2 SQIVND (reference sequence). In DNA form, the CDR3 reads TGTGCCAGTAGTATAGATATCGGAGGCCACAATCAGCCCCAGCATTTT. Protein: CASSIDIGGHNQPQHF. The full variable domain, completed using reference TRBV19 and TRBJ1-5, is DGGITQSPKYLFRKEGQNVTLSCEQNLNHDAMYWYRQDPGQGLRLIYYSQIVNDFQKGDIAEGYSVSREKKESFPLTVTSAQKNPTAFYLCASSIDIGGHNQPQHFGDGTRLSIL.

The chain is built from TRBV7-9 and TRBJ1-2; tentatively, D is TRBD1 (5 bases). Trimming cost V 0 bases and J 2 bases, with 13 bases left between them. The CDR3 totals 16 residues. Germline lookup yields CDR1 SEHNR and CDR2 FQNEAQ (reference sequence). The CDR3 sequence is CASSLALGDSNYGYTF. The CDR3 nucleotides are TGTGCCAGCAGCTTAGCGCTAGGGGATTCCAACTATGGCTACACCTTC. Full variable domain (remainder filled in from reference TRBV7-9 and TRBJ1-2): DTGVSQNPRHKITKRGQNVTFRCDPISEHNRLYWYRQTLGQGPEFLTYFQNEAQLEKSRLLSDRFSAERPKGSFSTLEIQRTEQGDSAMYLCASSLALGDSNYGYTFGSGTRLTVV.

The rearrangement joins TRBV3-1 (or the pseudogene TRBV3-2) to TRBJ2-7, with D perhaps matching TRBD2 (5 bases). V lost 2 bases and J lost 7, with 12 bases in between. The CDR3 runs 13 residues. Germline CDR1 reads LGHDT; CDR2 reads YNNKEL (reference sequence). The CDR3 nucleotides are TGTGCCAGCAGCCAACTCGGGGTTTTGGAGCAGTACTTC. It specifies CASSQLGVLEQYF.

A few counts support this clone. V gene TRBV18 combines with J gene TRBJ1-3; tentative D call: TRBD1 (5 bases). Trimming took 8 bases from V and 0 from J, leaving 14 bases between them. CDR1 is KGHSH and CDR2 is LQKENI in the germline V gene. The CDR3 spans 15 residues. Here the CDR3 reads CASELDSSSGNTIYF. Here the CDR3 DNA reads TGTGCCAGCGAGTTAGACAGCAGCTCTGGAAACACCATATATTTT.

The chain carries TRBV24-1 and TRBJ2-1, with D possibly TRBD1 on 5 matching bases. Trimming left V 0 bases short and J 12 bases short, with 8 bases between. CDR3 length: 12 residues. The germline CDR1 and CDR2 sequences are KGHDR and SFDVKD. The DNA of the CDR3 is TGTGCCACCAGTGATTTGAGGGGTCCGCAGTTCTTC. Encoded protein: CATSDLRGPQFF.

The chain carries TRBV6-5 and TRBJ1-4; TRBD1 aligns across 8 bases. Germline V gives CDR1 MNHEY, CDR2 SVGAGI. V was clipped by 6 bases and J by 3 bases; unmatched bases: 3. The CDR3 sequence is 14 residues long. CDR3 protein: CASSRGPSNEKLFF. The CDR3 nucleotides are TGTGCCAGCAGCAGGGGGCCTTCTAATGAAAAACTGTTTTTT.

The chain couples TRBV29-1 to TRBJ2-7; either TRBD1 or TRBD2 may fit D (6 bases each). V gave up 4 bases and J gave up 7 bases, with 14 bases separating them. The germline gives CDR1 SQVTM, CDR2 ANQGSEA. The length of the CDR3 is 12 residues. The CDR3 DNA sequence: TGCAGCGTTGCCAGGGGAGGTGGAGAGCAGTACTTC. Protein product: CSVARGGGEQYF.

Here the CDR3 reads CASSLEAFNQPQHF. The CDR3 nucleotides read TGTGCCAGCAGCTTAGAGGCGTTCAATCAGCCCCAGCATTTT. The chain employs TRBV7-9 and TRBJ1-5, with no clear D. Germline loops: CDR1 SEHNR, CDR2 FQNEAQ (reference sequence). Trimming took off 1 base at V and 3 bases at J, with 7 bases between the two ends. The CDR3 extends over 14 amino acids.

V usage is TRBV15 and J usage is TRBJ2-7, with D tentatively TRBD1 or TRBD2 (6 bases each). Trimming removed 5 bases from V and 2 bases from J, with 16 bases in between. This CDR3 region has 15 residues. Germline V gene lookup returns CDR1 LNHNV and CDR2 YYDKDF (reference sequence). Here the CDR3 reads CATSSFGGPTYEQYF. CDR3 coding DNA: TGTGCCACCAGCTCCTTTGGGGGGCCAACCTACGAGCAGTACTTC.

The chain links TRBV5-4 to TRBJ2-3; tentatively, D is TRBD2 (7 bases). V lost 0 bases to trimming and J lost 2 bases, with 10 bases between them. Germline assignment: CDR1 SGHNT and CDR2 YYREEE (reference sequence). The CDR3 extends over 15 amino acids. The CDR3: CASSLVGGPTDTQYF. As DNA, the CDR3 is TGTGCCAGCAGCTTGGTGGGGGGGCCCACAGATACGCAGTATTTT. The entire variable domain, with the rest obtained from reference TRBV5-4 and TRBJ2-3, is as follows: ETGVTQSPTHLIKTRGQQVTLRCSSQSGHNTVSWYQQALGQGPQFIFQYYREEENGRGNFPPRFSGLQFPNYSSELNVNALELDDSALYLCASSLVGGPTDTQYFGPGTRLTVL.

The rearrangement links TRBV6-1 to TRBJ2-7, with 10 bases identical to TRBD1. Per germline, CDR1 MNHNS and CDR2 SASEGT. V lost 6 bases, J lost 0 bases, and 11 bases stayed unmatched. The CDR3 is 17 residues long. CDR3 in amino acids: CASREIPGQGTSYEQYF. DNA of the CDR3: TGTGCCAGCAGGGAAATACCGGGACAGGGGACCTCCTACGAGCAGTACTTC.

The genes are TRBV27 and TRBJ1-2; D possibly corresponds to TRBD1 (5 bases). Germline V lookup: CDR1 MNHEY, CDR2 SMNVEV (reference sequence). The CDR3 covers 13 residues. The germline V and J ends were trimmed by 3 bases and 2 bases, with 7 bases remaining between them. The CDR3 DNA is TGTGCCAGCAGTTTTTGGGACAACTATGGCTACACCTTC. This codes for CASSFWDNYGYTF.

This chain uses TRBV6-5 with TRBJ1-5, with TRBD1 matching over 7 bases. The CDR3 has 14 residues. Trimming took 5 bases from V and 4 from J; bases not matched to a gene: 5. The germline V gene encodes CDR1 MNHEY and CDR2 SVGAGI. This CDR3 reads CASSLQGWNQPQHF. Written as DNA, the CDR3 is TGTGCCAGCAGTCTACAGGGGTGGAATCAGCCCCAGCATTTT.

The CDR3 DNA reads as TGTGCCAGCTCACAAGGGCAGCAGCAGCCCCAGCATTTT. It is translated as CASSQGQQQPQHF. The V and J genes are TRBV18 and TRBJ1-5; the D is unclear. The CDR3 runs to 13 residues. Per the germline V gene, CDR1 is KGHSH and CDR2 is LQKENI. V dropped 4 bases and J dropped 7 bases, with 11 bases sitting between them.

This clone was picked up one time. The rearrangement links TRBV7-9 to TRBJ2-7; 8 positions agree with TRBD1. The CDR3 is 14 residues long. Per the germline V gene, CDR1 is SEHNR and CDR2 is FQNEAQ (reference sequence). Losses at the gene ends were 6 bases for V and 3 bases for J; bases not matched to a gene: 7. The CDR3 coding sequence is TGTGCCAGCAGTCCACAGGGGGGCGACTACGAGCAGTACTTC. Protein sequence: CASSPQGGDYEQYF.

The CDR3 sequence is CSVEGFRGSKGEQFF. As DNA, the CDR3 is TGCAGCGTTGAAGGGTTCCGGGGGAGTAAGGGTGAGCAGTTCTTC. The rearrangement links TRBV29-1 to TRBJ2-1; a possible D gene is TRBD2 (6 bases). The germline V gene encodes CDR1 SQVTM and CDR2 ANQGSEA. The germline V and J ends were trimmed by 1 base and 9 bases, with 19 bases remaining between them. This CDR3 spans 15 amino acids.

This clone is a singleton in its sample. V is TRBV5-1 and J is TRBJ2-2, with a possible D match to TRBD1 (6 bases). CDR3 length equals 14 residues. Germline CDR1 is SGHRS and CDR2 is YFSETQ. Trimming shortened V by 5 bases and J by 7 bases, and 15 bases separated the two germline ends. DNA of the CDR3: TGCGCCAGCAGGGAAATGGGGGCCGTCGGGGAGCTGTTTTTT. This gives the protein CASREMGAVGELFF.

In nucleotides, the CDR3 is TGTGCCAGCAGTGCGTGGGATGTGAGCTATGGCTACACCTTC. The encoded protein is CASSAWDVSYGYTF. V usage is TRBV25-1 and J usage is TRBJ1-2; D not certain. In germline, CDR1 is MGHDK, CDR2 SYGVNS. The CDR3 extends over 14 amino acids. Deletions cut 4 bases from V and 4 bases from J, with 13 bases between.

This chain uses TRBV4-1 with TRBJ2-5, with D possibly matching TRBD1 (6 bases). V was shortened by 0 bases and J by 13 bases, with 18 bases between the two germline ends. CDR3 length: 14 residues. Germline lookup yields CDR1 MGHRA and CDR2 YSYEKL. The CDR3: CASSQEGTGRPSYF. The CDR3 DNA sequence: TGCGCCAGCAGCCAAGAGGGAACAGGGCGCCCTTCGTACTTC.

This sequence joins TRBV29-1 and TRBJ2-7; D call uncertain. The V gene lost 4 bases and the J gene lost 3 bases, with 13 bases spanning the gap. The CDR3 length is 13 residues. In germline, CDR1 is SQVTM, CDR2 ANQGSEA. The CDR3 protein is CSVGAVDGYEQYF. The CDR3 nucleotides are TGCAGCGTTGGGGCGGTCGACGGCTACGAGCAGTACTTC.

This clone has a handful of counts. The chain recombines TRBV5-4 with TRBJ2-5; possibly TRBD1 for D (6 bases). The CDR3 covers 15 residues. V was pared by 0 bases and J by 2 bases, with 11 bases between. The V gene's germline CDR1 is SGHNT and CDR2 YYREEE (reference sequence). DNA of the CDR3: TGTGCCAGCAGCTTGGAAACAGGGATTCAAGAGACCCAGTACTTC. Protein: CASSLETGIQETQYF. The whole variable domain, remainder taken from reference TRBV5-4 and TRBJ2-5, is ETGVTQSPTHLIKTRGQQVTLRCSSQSGHNTVSWYQQALGQGPQFIFQYYREEENGRGNFPPRFSGLQFPNYSSELNVNALELDDSALYLCASSLETGIQETQYFGPGTRLLVL.

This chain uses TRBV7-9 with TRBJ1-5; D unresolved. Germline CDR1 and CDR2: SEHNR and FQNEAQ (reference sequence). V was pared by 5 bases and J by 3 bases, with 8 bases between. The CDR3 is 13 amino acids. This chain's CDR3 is CASSPGFNQPQHF. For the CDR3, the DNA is TGTGCCAGCAGCCCAGGATTCAATCAGCCCCAGCATTTT.

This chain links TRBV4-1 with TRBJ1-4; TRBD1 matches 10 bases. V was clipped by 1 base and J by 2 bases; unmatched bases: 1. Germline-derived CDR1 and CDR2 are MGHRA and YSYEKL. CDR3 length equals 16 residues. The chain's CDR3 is CASSQGDRGTNEKLFF. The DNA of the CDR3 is TGCGCCAGCAGCCAAGGGGACAGGGGTACTAATGAAAAACTGTTTTTT.

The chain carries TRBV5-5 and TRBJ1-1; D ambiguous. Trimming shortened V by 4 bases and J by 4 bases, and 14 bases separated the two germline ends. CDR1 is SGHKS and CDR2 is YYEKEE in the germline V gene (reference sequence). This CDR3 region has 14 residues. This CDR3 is CASSPMTYGTEAFF. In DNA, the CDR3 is TGTGCCAGCAGCCCTATGACTTATGGCACTGAAGCTTTCTTT.